These 20 T cell receptor beta chains originate from one sample sequenced in a study of blood T cell repertoires in COVID-19. Sequenced by immunoSEQ multiplex PCR; TCRdb stores in-frame clones only, minus some. The sample comprises 140,000 to 150,000 clones, roughly nine tenths of which are singletons, and 3% to 3.5% rests with the top ten. Sequenced sample: peripheral blood. Every receptor here comes from a woman aged 55 to 70 with active COVID-19.

Worth noting for this clone: The same CDR3 also results from other DNA sequences found in this sample. The chain joins TRBV18 to TRBJ2-5, with D possibly TRBD2 on 5 matching bases. The CDR3 has 13 residues. CDR1 is KGHSH and CDR2 is LQKENI in the germline V gene. The germline V and J ends were trimmed by 2 bases and 1 base, with 5 bases remaining between them. In DNA, the CDR3 is TGTGCCAGCTCACCAGGGAGCCAAGAGACCCAGTACTTC. This gives the protein CASSPGSQETQYF.

DNA for the CDR3: TGCAGCGTTGTGGGGCTAGCGGGAGGCGAAGGGTCCTACGAGCAGTACTTC. Protein product: CSVVGLAGGEGSYEQYF. The chain couples TRBV29-1 to TRBJ2-7; 11 nucleotides match TRBD2. CDR1 is SQVTM and CDR2 is ANQGSEA in the germline V gene. The CDR3 loop spans 17 amino acids. V shed 4 bases and J 1 base; nucleotides not matched to a gene: 12.

This clone was counted once. The gene calls are TRBV7-8 and TRBJ2-1; the match to TRBD2 covers 9 bases. The V gene end was trimmed by 3 bases and the J gene end by 7 bases; junction bases not matched to a gene: 10. Germline CDR1 SGHVS, CDR2 FQNEAQ. This CDR3 is 16 amino acids long. The DNA of the CDR3 is TGTGCCAGCAGCTTCCCTTCGGCGGGAGGGCTGAATGAGCAGTTCTTC. Amino acids: CASSFPSAGGLNEQFF.

This clone showed up just once. The chain employs TRBV28 and TRBJ1-2, with a possible D match to TRBD1 (5 bases). V gave up 6 bases and J gave up 4 bases, with 15 bases separating them. CDR1 and CDR2 from the germline V gene are MDHEN and SYDVKM. The CDR3 is made up of 14 amino acids. CDR3: CASRVGGQGYGYTF. The CDR3 region has the DNA TGTGCCAGCAGAGTCGGAGGGCAGGGCTATGGCTACACCTTC.

V and J are TRBV6-5 and TRBJ1-2; D possibly corresponds to TRBD1 (5 bases). V lost 5 bases, J lost 2 bases, and 15 bases lay in between. This CDR3 comprises 15 residues. CDR1 and CDR2 from the germline V gene are MNHEY and SVGAGI. The CDR3 bases are TGTGCCAGCAGTCCGGACACGGTCGGGAACTATGGCTACACCTTC. Translated: CASSPDTVGNYGYTF.

This sequence joins TRBV7-8 and TRBJ2-1; TRBD2 aligns across 8 bases. The CDR3 length is 13 residues. Germline CDR1 SGHVS, CDR2 FQNEAQ. The J segment lost 7 bases and the V segment lost 5 bases, leaving 4 bases of the junction unmatched. The CDR3 is CASSRIAGNEQFF. The CDR3 region has the DNA TGTGCCAGCAGCCGTATAGCGGGGAATGAGCAGTTCTTC.

The rearrangement joins TRBV21-1 to TRBJ1-4. TRBV21-1 represents a pseudogene. CDR3 length: 17 amino acids. As DNA, the CDR3 is TGTGCCAGCAGCAGTCAGGGGAGGGGGGCAACTAATGAAAAACTGTTTTTT. Protein product: CASSSQGRGATNEKLFF.

Here the CDR3 DNA reads TGTGCCAGCAGCTTAGCGTTAAGGGGGCCTAATGAAAAACTGTTTTTT. The encoded protein is CASSLALRGPNEKLFF. The J gene is TRBJ1-4, the V gene TRBV7-9; 7 bases fit TRBD1. The trim removed 0 bases at V and 3 bases at J, leaving 4 bases unmatched. The CDR3 is 16 residues long. CDR1 is SEHNR, CDR2 FQNEAQ, per germline (reference sequence).

This sequence joins TRBV7-9 and TRBJ2-5; 12 positions match TRBD2. The CDR3 covers 15 residues. Germline CDR1 and CDR2: SEHNR and FQNEAQ (reference sequence). V was pared by 5 bases and J by 5 bases, with 6 bases of the junction left unmatched. Here the CDR3 reads CASSRGLAGWETQYF. The DNA for the CDR3 is TGTGCCAGCAGCAGAGGACTAGCGGGATGGGAGACCCAGTACTTC.

The chain recombines TRBV28 with TRBJ2-2, with a tentative D call TRBD2 (6 bases). V was trimmed by 8 bases and J by 3 bases, leaving 10 bases between them. This CDR3 has 13 residues. Germline V CDR1 and CDR2: MDHEN, SYDVKM. Here the CDR3 reads CASQLAYTGELFF. The DNA of the CDR3 is TGTGCCAGCCAGCTAGCGTACACCGGGGAGCTGTTTTTT.

The chain's CDR3 is CASSPRLAGGVDTQYF. Written as DNA, the CDR3 is TGTGCCAGCAGCCCCCGACTAGCGGGAGGGGTAGATACGCAGTATTTT. The chain employs TRBV7-3 and TRBJ2-3, with 14 bases lining up with TRBD2. The CDR3 length is 16 residues. The junction had 6 bases not matched to a gene; V was cut back by 5 bases and J by 5 bases. Germline V CDR1 and CDR2: SGHTA, FQGTGA. Filled out from reference TRBV7-3 and TRBJ2-3, the complete variable domain reads GAGVSQTPSNKVTEKGKYVELRCDPISGHTALYWYRQSLGQGPEFLIYFQGTGAADDSGLPNDRFFAVRPEGSVSTLKIQRTERGDSAVYLCASSPRLAGGVDTQYFGPGTRLTVL.

The chain carries TRBV11-1 and TRBJ2-3; 8 nucleotides agree with TRBD2. CDR1 and CDR2 (germline): SGHAT, FQDESV (reference sequence). The CDR3 consists of 16 residues. After removal of 5 bases from V and 1 base from J, the junction contained 8 bases not matched to a gene. The CDR3 here is CASSILTSVGTDTQYF. CDR3 coding DNA: TGTGCCAGCAGCATATTGACTAGCGTGGGCACAGATACGCAGTATTTT.

The J gene is TRBJ2-7, the V gene TRBV4-3; a weak D match, TRBD1 (5 bases). Per the germline V gene, CDR1 is LGHNA and CDR2 is YSLEER. The CDR3 covers 15 residues. Trimming cost V 0 bases and J 2 bases, with 11 bases left between them. The CDR3 loop is CASSQDQGPPYEQYF. The CDR3 nucleotides read TGCGCCAGCAGCCAAGATCAGGGCCCACCCTACGAGCAGTACTTC.

This chain joins TRBV27 and TRBJ1-5; weak D call: TRBD1 (6 bases). Trimming took off 5 bases at V and 0 bases at J, with 11 bases between the two ends. This CDR3 has 15 residues. From germline, CDR1 is MNHEY and CDR2 SMNVEV (reference sequence). CDR3 DNA: TGTGCCAGCAGTCACCACAGGGATAGCAATCAGCCCCAGCATTTT. Protein: CASSHHRDSNQPQHF.

The rearrangement links TRBV2 to TRBJ2-3; 8 bases agree with TRBD2. Trimming took 3 bases from V and 0 from J; bases not matched to a gene: 11. This CDR3 is 18 amino acids long. In germline, CDR1 is SNHLY, CDR2 FYNNEI. The CDR3 loop is CASSDLAGEFTSTDTQYF. The CDR3 nucleotides are TGTGCCAGCAGTGACCTAGCGGGCGAATTTACTAGCACAGATACGCAGTATTTT.

The chain recombines TRBV7-6 with TRBJ1-1; D uncertain. Trimming took 5 bases from V and 0 from J, leaving 13 bases between them. This CDR3 contains 15 residues. Germline assignment: CDR1 SGHVS and CDR2 FNYEAQ. The chain's CDR3 is CASSQTAVLNTEAFF. The CDR3 DNA is TGTGCCAGCAGCCAAACCGCGGTATTGAACACTGAAGCTTTCTTT.

In this sample, this clone turned up a few times. V gene TRBV10-2 combines with J gene TRBJ2-7, with 7 bases matching TRBD2. The CDR3 sequence is 16 residues long. V was pared by 3 bases and J by 0 bases, with 8 bases of the junction left unmatched. Germline loops: CDR1 WSHSY, CDR2 SAAADI. The CDR3 region is CASSDPERDVSYEQYF. The CDR3 DNA reads TGCGCCAGCAGTGACCCCGAGCGGGACGTCTCCTACGAGCAGTACTTC.

The V gene is TRBV7-2, the J gene TRBJ2-3, with 8 bases matching TRBD1. The V gene's germline CDR1 is SGHTA and CDR2 FQGNSA. J lost 4 bases, V lost 5 bases, and 5 bases had no gene match. The CDR3 has 14 amino acids. The CDR3 DNA is TGTGCCAGCAGCGCGGACAGGGTTGCAGATACGCAGTATTTT. It translates to CASSADRVADTQYF.

This rearrangement joins TRBV18 to TRBJ1-6; perhaps TRBD1 as D (5 bases). This CDR3 has 17 residues. Trimming took off 4 bases at V and 7 bases at J, with 20 bases between the two ends. Germline CDR1 KGHSH, CDR2 LQKENI. CDR3 sequence: CASSLSGALKGNSPLHF. Written as DNA, the CDR3 is TGTGCCAGCTCACTGTCTGGAGCACTCAAGGGGAATTCACCCCTCCACTTT.

This chain joins TRBV24-1 and TRBJ2-7, with D possibly being TRBD2 (6 bases). The CDR3 length is 12 residues. Germline V CDR1 and CDR2: KGHDR, SFDVKD. The V end lost 6 bases, the J end lost 4 bases, and 9 bases lay between the germline ends. CDR3 nucleotide sequence: TGTGCCACCAGTCAGGAGGGGTACGAGCAGTACTTC. This encodes CATSQEGYEQYF.